The sequence of this T cell receptor (beta chain) was determined in a study of response to subunit inactivated influenza vaccine. Points from the study as a whole: T cells newly recruited by each seasonal influenza vaccination are few, the authors suggested.

A few counts support this clonotype. Its target is not known. TCRdb re-derived calls from the RT-PCR reads in MiXCR, one entry per CDR3 protein. The sample lists 860,000 or so distinct CDR3 sequences, approximately 21% occurring once. CDR1 is ENHRY, CDR2 SYGVKD, per germline. Between the trimmed V and J ends, which lost 6 bases and 0 bases, there was a span of 11 bases. The CDR3 consists of 15 residues. The V and J genes are TRBV10-3 and TRBJ2-2; unclear D gene. The sample in question was PBMCs from blood, obtained 4 to 6 days after vaccination. This receptor was identified in a man aged 50 to 59 who received an inactivated influenza vaccine. The CDR3 DNA sequence: TGTGCCATCAGGCGGCCACAGACGAACACCGGGGAGCTGTTTTTT. It specifies CAIRRPQTNTGELFF.